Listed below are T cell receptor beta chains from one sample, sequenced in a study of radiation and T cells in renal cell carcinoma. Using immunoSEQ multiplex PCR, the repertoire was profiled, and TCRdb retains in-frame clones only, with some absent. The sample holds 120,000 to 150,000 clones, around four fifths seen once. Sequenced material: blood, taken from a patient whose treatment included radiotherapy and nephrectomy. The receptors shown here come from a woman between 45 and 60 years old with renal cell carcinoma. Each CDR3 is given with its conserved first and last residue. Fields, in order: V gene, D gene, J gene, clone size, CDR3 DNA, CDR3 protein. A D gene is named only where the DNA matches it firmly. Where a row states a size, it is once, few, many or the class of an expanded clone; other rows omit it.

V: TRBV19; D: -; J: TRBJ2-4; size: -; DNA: TGTGCCAGTAGTATTGGGGCAGCCGTCGGAAACATTCAGTACTTC; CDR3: CASSIGAAVGNIQYF
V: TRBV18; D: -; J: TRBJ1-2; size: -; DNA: TGTGCCAGCTCACCAAGTAACACTCTAAACTATGGCTACACCTTC; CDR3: CASSPSNTLNYGYTF
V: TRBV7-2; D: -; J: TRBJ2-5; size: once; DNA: TGTGCCAGCAGCCTTATCAGTAGGGGCCAAGAGACCCAGTACTTC; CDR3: CASSLISRGQETQYF
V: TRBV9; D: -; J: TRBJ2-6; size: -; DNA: TGTGCCAGCAGCCCTAGTGGGGCCCCCAGCTCTGGGGCCAACGTCCTGACTTTC; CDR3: CASSPSGAPSSGANVLTF
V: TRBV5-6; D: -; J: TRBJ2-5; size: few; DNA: TGTGCCAGCAGCTTGACAAGGGTTAGTCAGACCCAGTACTTC; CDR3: CASSLTRVSQTQYF
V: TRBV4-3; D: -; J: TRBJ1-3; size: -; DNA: TGCGCCAGCAGCCAAGGCGTCCTCTCTGGAAACACCATATATTTT; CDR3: CASSQGVLSGNTIYF
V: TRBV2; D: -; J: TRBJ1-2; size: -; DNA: TGTGCCAGCAGCTTAAGGAGCTATGGCTACACCTTC; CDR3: CASSLRSYGYTF
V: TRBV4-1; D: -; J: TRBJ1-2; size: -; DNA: TGCGCCAGCAGCCAAGGTTCAGGGACGAACTATGGCTACACCTTC; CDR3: CASSQGSGTNYGYTF
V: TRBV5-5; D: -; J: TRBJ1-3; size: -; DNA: TGTGCCAGCTTTCTACGGGGATCAGGAAACACCATATATTTT; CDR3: CASFLRGSGNTIYF
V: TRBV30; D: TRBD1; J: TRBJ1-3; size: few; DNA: TGTGCCTGGAGAGCGGACAGGGCTTCTGGAAACACCATATATTTT; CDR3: CAWRADRASGNTIYF
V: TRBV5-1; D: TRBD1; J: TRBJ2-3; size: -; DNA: TGCGCCAGCAGCTTGATGGGACAGGGGAGCACAGATACGCAGTATTTT; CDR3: CASSLMGQGSTDTQYF
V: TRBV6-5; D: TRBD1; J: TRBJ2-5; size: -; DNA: TGTGCCAGCAGTTACTCGGGCAGGGGGCAAGAGACCCAGTACTTC; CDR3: CASSYSGRGQETQYF
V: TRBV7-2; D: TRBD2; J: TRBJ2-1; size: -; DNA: TGTGCCAGCAGCGGGCCGGGACTAGCGGGGGGCGGGTCCTACAATGAGCAGTTCTTC; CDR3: CASSGPGLAGGGSYNEQFF
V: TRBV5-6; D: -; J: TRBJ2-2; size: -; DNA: TGTGCCAGCAGCTCCGGGGGGCTCGGCACCGGGGAGCTGTTTTTT; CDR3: CASSSGGLGTGELFF
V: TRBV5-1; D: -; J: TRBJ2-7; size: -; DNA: TGCGCCAGCGGAGACGAGATAGCGACCTACGAGCAGTACTTC; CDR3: CASGDEIATYEQYF
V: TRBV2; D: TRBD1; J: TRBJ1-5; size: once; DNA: TGTGCCAGCAGCGGACAGGCCATCAATCAGCCCCAGCATTTT; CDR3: CASSGQAINQPQHF
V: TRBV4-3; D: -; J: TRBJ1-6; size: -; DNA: TGCGCCAGCAGCTCAACCAGTGAGGGAATCAATTCACCCCTCCACTTT; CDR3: CASSSTSEGINSPLHF
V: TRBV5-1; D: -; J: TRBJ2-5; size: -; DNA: TGCGCCAGCAGCTTGGCGAGGGAGACCCAGTACTTC; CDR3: CASSLARETQYF
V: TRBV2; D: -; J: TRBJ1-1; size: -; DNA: TGTGCCAGCAGCGCCACAGGGAACACTGAAGCTTTCTTT; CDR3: CASSATGNTEAFF
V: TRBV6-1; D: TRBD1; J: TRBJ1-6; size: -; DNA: TGTGCCAGCAGTGAAGCGGAGGGGGCGCGGGAATATTCACCCCTCCACTTT; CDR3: CASSEAEGAREYSPLHF
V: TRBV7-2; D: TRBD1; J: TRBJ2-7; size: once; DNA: TGTGCCAGCAGCTTATCGACAGGGAAGGCCTACGAGCAGTACTTC; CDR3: CASSLSTGKAYEQYF